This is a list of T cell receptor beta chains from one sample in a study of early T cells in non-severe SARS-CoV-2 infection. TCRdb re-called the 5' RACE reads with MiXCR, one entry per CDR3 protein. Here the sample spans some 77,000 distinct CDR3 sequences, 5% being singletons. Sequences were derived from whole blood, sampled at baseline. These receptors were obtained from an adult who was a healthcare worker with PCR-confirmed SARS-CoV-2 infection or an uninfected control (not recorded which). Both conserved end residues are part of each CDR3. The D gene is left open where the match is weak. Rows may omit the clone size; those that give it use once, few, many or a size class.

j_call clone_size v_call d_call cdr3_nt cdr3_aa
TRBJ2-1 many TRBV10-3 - TGTGCAATCGGATCTGGAAAAGCGGGCTACAATGAGCAGTTCTTC CAIGSGKAGYNEQFF
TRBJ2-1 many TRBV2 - TGTGCCAGCAGTGACTGGGCTAGCGAGCCTTACAATGAGCAGTTCTTC CASSDWASEPYNEQFF
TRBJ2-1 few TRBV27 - TGTGCCAGCAGTTTTAGAGGGGAGCAGTTCTTC CASSFRGEQFF
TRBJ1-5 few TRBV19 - TGTGCCAGTAAGGGAGGGATGAGTGGCAATCAGCCCCAGCATTTT CASKGGMSGNQPQHF
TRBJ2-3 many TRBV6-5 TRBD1 TGTGCCAGCAGTTCCCCGTCTGACAGGGCCACAGATACGCAGTATTTT CASSSPSDRATDTQYF
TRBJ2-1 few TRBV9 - TGTGCCAGCAGCGTAGTGGGAAGCAGCTCCAATGAGCAGTTCTTC CASSVVGSSSNEQFF
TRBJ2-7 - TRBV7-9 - TGTGCCAGCACCGGCCTGGAGGGGCTCTACGAGCAGTACTTC CASTGLEGLYEQYF
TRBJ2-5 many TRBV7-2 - TGTGCCAGCAGCTTAGCGGTTCGACTCAGCGGCGGGGAGACCCAGTACTTC CASSLAVRLSGGETQYF
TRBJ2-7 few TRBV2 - TGTGCCATAGAAGAGGGGAACTCCTACGAGCAGTACTTC CAIEEGNSYEQYF
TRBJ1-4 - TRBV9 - TGTGCCAGCAGCGGAAGCCGGGAAACTTACTCAACTAATGAAAAACTGTTTTTT CASSGSRETYSTNEKLFF
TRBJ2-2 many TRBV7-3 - TGTGCCAGCAGCCCTAAGAGGGCAGCGGGCGGGGAGCTGTTTTTT CASSPKRAAGGELFF
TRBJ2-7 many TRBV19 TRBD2 TGTGCCAGTAGTATCGGACTAGCGGGAGGGCCTGTCGAGCAGTACTTC CASSIGLAGGPVEQYF
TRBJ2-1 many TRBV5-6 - TGTGCCAGCAGCTTGGCCCCCGCGGGCAGGGATGAGCAGTTCTTC CASSLAPAGRDEQFF
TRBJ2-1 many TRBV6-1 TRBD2 TGTGCCAGCAGTCGCGGACTAGCGGCCCACAATGAGCAGTTCTTC CASSRGLAAHNEQFF
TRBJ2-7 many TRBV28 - TGTGCCAGCAGTTTACTAGTAGACTCCTACGAGCAGTACTTC CASSLLVDSYEQYF
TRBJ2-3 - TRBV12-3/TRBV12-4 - TGTGCCAGCAGCGCCACTAGAACCTCGCAGTATTTT CASSATRTSQYF
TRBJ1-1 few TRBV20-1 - TGCAGTGCTGGCCGGGACGGACTGAACACTGAAGCTTTCTTT CSAGRDGLNTEAFF
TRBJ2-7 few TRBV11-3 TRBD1 TGTGCCAGCAGCTCATCGGGACAGGGACACTACGAGCAGTACTTC CASSSSGQGHYEQYF
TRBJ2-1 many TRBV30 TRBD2 TGTGCCTGGAGTGTACAACTAGCGGGAGGTGAGCAGTTCTTC CAWSVQLAGGEQFF
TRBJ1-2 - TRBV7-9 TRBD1 TGTGCCAGCAGCTTCCCGGACAGGACCGATGGCTACACCTTC CASSFPDRTDGYTF
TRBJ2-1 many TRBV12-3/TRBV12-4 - TGTGCCAGCAGTTTAGCGCTAAGGACTGACCAACAGTTCTTC CASSLALRTDQQFF
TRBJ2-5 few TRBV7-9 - TGTGCCAGCATTCACCGGGCACTAGGGGCCCAAGAGACCCAGTACTTC CASIHRALGAQETQYF
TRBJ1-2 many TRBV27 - TGTGCCAGCAGTTTATCATTTGTTGGGGTGAACTATGGCTACACCTTC CASSLSFVGVNYGYTF
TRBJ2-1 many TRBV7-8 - TGTGCCAGCAGCTTAGCGGGAGTCTGGTTCTTC CASSLAGVWFF
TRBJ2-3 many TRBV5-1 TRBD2 TGCGCCAGCAGCTTGGCCGCGACTAGCGGGAGTGAAGATACGCAGTATTTT CASSLAATSGSEDTQYF
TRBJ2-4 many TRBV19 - TGTGCCAGTAGTATAAGTAGCGTGGGGACCAAAAACATTCAGTACTTC CASSISSVGTKNIQYF
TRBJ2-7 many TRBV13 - TGTGCCAGCAGCTCCGGACTATTATTCTACGAGCAGTACTTC CASSSGLLFYEQYF